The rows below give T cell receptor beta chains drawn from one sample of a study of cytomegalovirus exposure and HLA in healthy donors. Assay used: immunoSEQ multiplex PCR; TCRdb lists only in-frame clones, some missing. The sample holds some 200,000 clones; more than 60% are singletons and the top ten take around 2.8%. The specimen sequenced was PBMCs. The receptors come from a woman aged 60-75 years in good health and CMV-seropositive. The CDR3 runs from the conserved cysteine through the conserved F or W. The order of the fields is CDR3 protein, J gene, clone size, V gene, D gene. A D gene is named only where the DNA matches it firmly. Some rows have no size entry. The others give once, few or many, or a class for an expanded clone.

CDR3aa: CSASTGNPTQYF
j_gene: TRBJ2-3
abundance: .
v_gene: TRBV29-1
d_gene: TRBD1

CDR3aa: CASSFWGIGASGTEGELFF
j_gene: TRBJ2-2
abundance: .
v_gene: TRBV27
d_gene: TRBD2

CDR3aa: CASSQDPRGGPYTQYF
j_gene: TRBJ2-3
abundance: .
v_gene: TRBV4-3
d_gene: TRBD2

CDR3aa: CASSFLANTGELFF
j_gene: TRBJ2-2
abundance: once
v_gene: TRBV5-4
d_gene: .

CDR3aa: CASSPPGRGGMNTEAFF
j_gene: TRBJ1-1
abundance: once
v_gene: TRBV18
d_gene: .

CDR3aa: CASSRGQLFGTGSTQYF
j_gene: TRBJ2-5
abundance: .
v_gene: TRBV18
d_gene: .

CDR3aa: CASSPSAAISNQPQHF
j_gene: TRBJ1-5
abundance: .
v_gene: TRBV28
d_gene: .

CDR3aa: CASSPRTGTHEQYF
j_gene: .
abundance: .
v_gene: TRBV7-9
d_gene: TRBD1

CDR3aa: CASSYYRVNTEAFF
j_gene: TRBJ1-1
abundance: .
v_gene: TRBV7-9
d_gene: .

CDR3aa: CASSPLRDRANF
j_gene: TRBJ2-5
abundance: .
v_gene: TRBV28
d_gene: TRBD1

CDR3aa: CTSSSVYNEQFF
j_gene: TRBJ2-1
abundance: .
v_gene: TRBV7-9
d_gene: .

CDR3aa: CASSLALSYEQYF
j_gene: .
abundance: few
v_gene: TRBV5-8
d_gene: .

CDR3aa: CASSLRTGAQHF
j_gene: TRBJ1-5
abundance: .
v_gene: TRBV19
d_gene: .

CDR3aa: CASSLSTGGDTGELFF
j_gene: TRBJ2-2
abundance: .
v_gene: TRBV5-1
d_gene: TRBD2

CDR3aa: CASSLASHTGAEAFF
j_gene: TRBJ1-1
abundance: .
v_gene: TRBV7-2
d_gene: TRBD1

CDR3aa: CASSPPGSGGTIYF
j_gene: TRBJ1-3
abundance: .
v_gene: TRBV9
d_gene: .

CDR3aa: CASSELAATDTQYF
j_gene: TRBJ2-3
abundance: .
v_gene: TRBV6-5
d_gene: TRBD2

CDR3aa: CASSHGDTEGTEAFF
j_gene: TRBJ1-1
abundance: once
v_gene: TRBV4-2
d_gene: .

CDR3aa: CASSAQGMNTEAFF
j_gene: TRBJ1-1
abundance: .
v_gene: TRBV25-1
d_gene: TRBD1

CDR3aa: CASSTYLAQSGELFF
j_gene: TRBJ2-2
abundance: .
v_gene: TRBV7-9
d_gene: .

CDR3aa: CASSPGRVDGYTF
j_gene: TRBJ1-2
abundance: .
v_gene: TRBV5-1
d_gene: .

CDR3aa: CASRTGGNTEAFF
j_gene: TRBJ1-1
abundance: .
v_gene: TRBV6-5
d_gene: TRBD1

CDR3aa: CASSLSWAGTQYF
j_gene: TRBJ2-5
abundance: .
v_gene: TRBV27
d_gene: .

CDR3aa: CASSLSRGNTEAFF
j_gene: TRBJ1-1
abundance: .
v_gene: TRBV11-2
d_gene: .

CDR3aa: CASSVNGQSPYEQYF
j_gene: TRBJ2-7
abundance: few
v_gene: TRBV5-1
d_gene: .

CDR3aa: CASTLEGTTEAFF
j_gene: TRBJ1-1
abundance: few
v_gene: TRBV6-5
d_gene: .

CDR3aa: CASSQSPVAQGLDYNSPLHF
j_gene: TRBJ1-6
abundance: .
v_gene: TRBV4-1
d_gene: TRBD1

CDR3aa: CAWSARDTYSNQPQHF
j_gene: TRBJ1-5
abundance: .
v_gene: TRBV30
d_gene: .

CDR3aa: CASSQAMTSGTIHYEQYF
j_gene: TRBJ2-7
abundance: .
v_gene: TRBV4-1
d_gene: TRBD2

CDR3aa: CASSSGLSYEQYF
j_gene: .
abundance: .
v_gene: TRBV7-8
d_gene: .

CDR3aa: CASSFTNQPQHF
j_gene: TRBJ1-5
abundance: few
v_gene: TRBV28
d_gene: .

CDR3aa: CASNIWDSRYEKLFF
j_gene: TRBJ1-4
abundance: .
v_gene: TRBV30
d_gene: TRBD1

CDR3aa: CASSQDGRASGNTIYF
j_gene: TRBJ1-3
abundance: .
v_gene: TRBV4-1
d_gene: .

CDR3aa: CAWSQILHTEAFF
j_gene: TRBJ1-1
abundance: .
v_gene: TRBV30
d_gene: .

CDR3aa: CATRLGGIRANVLTF
j_gene: TRBJ2-6
abundance: .
v_gene: TRBV15
d_gene: TRBD1

CDR3aa: CASSLVGQTNEQYF
j_gene: TRBJ2-7
abundance: .
v_gene: TRBV5-4
d_gene: .

CDR3aa: CAWNRESWNTEAFF
j_gene: TRBJ1-1
abundance: .
v_gene: TRBV30
d_gene: .

CDR3aa: CASSQGSSYEQYF
j_gene: TRBJ2-7
abundance: .
v_gene: TRBV4-2
d_gene: .

CDR3aa: CASSSLAGTQYF
j_gene: TRBJ2-3
abundance: .
v_gene: TRBV7-2
d_gene: TRBD2

CDR3aa: CASSQDVGAGNEKLFF
j_gene: TRBJ1-4
abundance: .
v_gene: TRBV4-3
d_gene: .

CDR3aa: CATRDRAFGDTQYF
j_gene: TRBJ2-3
abundance: .
v_gene: TRBV15
d_gene: TRBD1

CDR3aa: CASSQSWGAEQFF
j_gene: TRBJ2-1
abundance: few
v_gene: TRBV4-3
d_gene: .

CDR3aa: CSSSLEQGKGTNEKLFF
j_gene: TRBJ1-4
abundance: .
v_gene: TRBV7-9
d_gene: TRBD1

CDR3aa: CASSPIRDRVIIATEAFF
j_gene: TRBJ1-1
abundance: once
v_gene: TRBV14
d_gene: TRBD1

CDR3aa: CASSDRRRLAGEGEQFF
j_gene: TRBJ2-1
abundance: .
v_gene: TRBV27
d_gene: TRBD2

CDR3aa: CASSFLNGGNTGNTIYF
j_gene: TRBJ1-3
abundance: once
v_gene: TRBV5-1
d_gene: .